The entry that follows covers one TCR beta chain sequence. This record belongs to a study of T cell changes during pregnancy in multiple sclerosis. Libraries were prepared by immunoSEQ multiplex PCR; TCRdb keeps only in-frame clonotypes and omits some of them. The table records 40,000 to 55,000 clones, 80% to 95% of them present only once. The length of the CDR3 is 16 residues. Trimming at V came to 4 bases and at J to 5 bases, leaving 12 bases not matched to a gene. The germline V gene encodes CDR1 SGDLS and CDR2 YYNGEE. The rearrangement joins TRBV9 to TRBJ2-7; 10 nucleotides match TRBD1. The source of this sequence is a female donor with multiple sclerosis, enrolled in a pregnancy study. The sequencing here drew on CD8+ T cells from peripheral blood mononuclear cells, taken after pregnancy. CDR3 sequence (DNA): TGTGCCAGCAGCCCCAGAGGGGACAGGGGTATCGACGAGCAGTACTTC. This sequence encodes CASSPRGDRGIDEQYF.